A single sample is the source of the 27 T cell receptor beta chains below, sequenced in a study of T cell responses to AZD1222 COVID-19 vaccine. Data came from immunoSEQ multiplex PCR; TCRdb stores just in-frame clones and leaves some out. The sample has around 64,000 clones, 83% seen once. The input for sequencing was peripheral blood, taken 28 days after the second AZD1222 dose. The receptors were gathered from an adult who received the AZD1222 COVID-19 vaccine.

This chain uses TRBV15 with TRBJ1-1; D is perhaps TRBD1 (6 bases). CDR1 LNHNV and CDR2 YYDKDF come from the germline V gene (reference sequence). Trimming took off 2 bases at V and 6 bases at J, with 22 bases between the two ends. The CDR3 covers 17 residues. CDR3 bases: TGTGCCACCAGCAGACTTAGAGACAGGTTGGGGGGCCCTGAAGCTTTCTTT. This sequence encodes CATSRLRDRLGGPEAFF. Supplemented by reference TRBV15 and TRBJ1-1, the full variable domain reads DAMVIQNPRYQVTQFGKPVTLSCSQTLNHNVMYWYQQKSSQAPKLLFHYYDKDFNNEADTPDNFQSRRPNTSFCFLDIRSPGLGDTAMYLCATSRLRDRLGGPEAFFGQGTRLTVV.

The V gene is TRBV15, the J gene TRBJ2-7, with 8 bases fitting TRBD1. The CDR3 sequence is 15 residues long. Germline values: CDR1 LNHNV, CDR2 YYDKDF (reference sequence). With 7 bases clipped from V and 1 base from J, the junction kept 9 bases outside the gene matches. The CDR3 DNA reads TGTGCCACCACCCCGAGCAGGGGGCTGTCCTACGAGCAGTACTTC. Translated: CATTPSRGLSYEQYF.

Here the CDR3 reads CASSEGWTSGARIPYNEQFF. As DNA, the CDR3 is TGCGCCAGCAGTGAGGGTTGGACTAGCGGGGCCCGGATCCCATACAATGAGCAGTTCTTC. The chain has TRBV10-1 and TRBJ2-1, with 12 bases aligning to TRBD2. The V gene's germline CDR1 is WNHNN and CDR2 SYGVQD (reference sequence). This CDR3 spans 20 amino acids. The trim removed 2 bases at V and 4 bases at J, leaving 15 bases unmatched.

This clone was seen only a few times. This chain uses TRBV7-6 with TRBJ1-1, with D possibly TRBD1 on 5 matching bases. The CDR3 length is 13 residues. Trimming took 4 bases from V and 7 from J, leaving 13 bases between them. Germline-derived CDR1 and CDR2 are SGHVS and FNYEAQ. The CDR3 DNA is TGTGCCAGCAGCTCATGGGGCGGGGGTGAAGCTTTCTTT. This encodes CASSSWGGGEAFF. Supplemented by reference TRBV7-6 and TRBJ1-1, the full variable domain reads GAGVSQSPRYKVTKRGQDVALRCDPISGHVSLYWYRQALGQGPEFLTYFNYEAQQDKSGLPNDRFSAERPEGSISTLTIQRTEQRDSAMYRCASSSWGGGEAFFGQGTRLTVV.

The chain links TRBV2 to TRBJ2-2, with 12 bases matching TRBD2. CDR3 size: 16 residues. The trim removed 4 bases at V and 7 bases at J, leaving 7 bases unmatched. Germline CDR1 SNHLY, CDR2 FYNNEI. The chain's CDR3 is CASSALAGGLVGELFF. The CDR3 nucleotides read TGTGCCAGCAGTGCCCTAGCGGGGGGGCTCGTCGGGGAGCTGTTTTTT.

The V gene is TRBV28, the J gene TRBJ2-2; either TRBD1 or TRBD2 may supply D (5 bases each). From germline, CDR1 is MDHEN and CDR2 SYDVKM. The CDR3 extends over 16 amino acids. V was cut by 3 bases and J by 6 bases, with 17 bases left in between. In nucleotides, the CDR3 is TGTGCCAGCAGTTTCCCTGGGACCATCAGGGCCGGGGAGCTGTTTTTT. It is translated as CASSFPGTIRAGELFF.

The J gene is TRBJ2-2, the V gene TRBV6-5; D remains unclear. Germline CDR1 MNHEY, CDR2 SVGAGI. Deletions cut 6 bases from V and 5 bases from J, with 7 bases between. This CDR3 is built from 12 residues. CDR3 DNA: TGTGCCAGCAGGAAGTATACCGGGGAGCTGTTTTTT. As protein: CASRKYTGELFF.

CDR3 nucleotides: TGTGCCAGCAGCACCGGGACAGAAGAGACCCAGTACTTC. It is translated as CASSTGTEETQYF. This chain joins TRBV9 and TRBJ2-5, with 7 positions matching TRBD1. Germline V gene sequence: CDR1 SGDLS, CDR2 YYNGEE. Trimming removed 4 bases from V and 3 bases from J; junction bases left unmatched: 3. This CDR3 has 13 amino acids.

The CDR3, as DNA: TGTGCCAGCAGTTCCCTTTTTGGGACTGAAGCTTTCTTT. It is translated as CASSSLFGTEAFF. V is TRBV27 and J is TRBJ1-1; D is unclear. V was clipped by 4 bases and J by 5 bases, with 11 bases between them. CDR3 length: 13 residues. Germline V CDR1 and CDR2: MNHEY, SMNVEV (reference sequence).

The genes are TRBV19 and TRBJ2-5, with 7 positions matching TRBD1. The germline gives CDR1 LNHDA, CDR2 SQIVND (reference sequence). CDR3 length equals 15 residues. The V gene end was trimmed by 8 bases and the J gene end by 5 bases; junction bases not matched to a gene: 14. This chain's CDR3 is CASGTPGQSYETQYF. Written as DNA, the CDR3 is TGTGCCAGTGGAACTCCGGGACAGTCCTACGAGACCCAGTACTTC.

This clone was seen a handful of times. The rearrangement joins TRBV6-1 to TRBJ1-2, with TRBD1 as a possible D gene (5 bases). The CDR3 has 14 amino acids. Trimming took off 2 bases at V and 8 bases at J, with 15 bases between the two ends. CDR1 and CDR2 (germline): MNHNS, SASEGT. The CDR3 sequence is CASSENPGNRGYTF. The CDR3 bases are TGTGCCAGCAGTGAAAACCCAGGGAACAGGGGCTACACCTTC.

This sequence joins TRBV19 and TRBJ2-2, with 7 bases matching TRBD2. Germline CDR1 and CDR2: LNHDA and SQIVND (reference sequence). With 5 bases clipped from V and 4 bases from J, the junction kept 4 bases outside the gene matches. CDR3 length equals 14 residues. The CDR3: CASSPRLATGELFF. CDR3 nucleotides: TGTGCCAGTAGTCCGCGACTAGCCACCGGGGAGCTGTTTTTT.

The chain links TRBV10-3 to TRBJ1-2, with D possibly TRBD1 on 6 matching bases. Trimming cost V 6 bases and J 4 bases, with 9 bases left between them. CDR1 is ENHRY, CDR2 SYGVKD, per germline. The CDR3 spans 12 residues. The CDR3 nucleotides read TGTGCCATCAGCGGGGGCGGCTATGGCTACACCTTC. It specifies CAISGGGYGYTF.

The rearrangement joins TRBV4-1 to TRBJ1-5; no definite D call. Germline V gene sequence: CDR1 MGHRA, CDR2 YSYEKL. The CDR3 loop spans 15 amino acids. Trimming left V 0 bases short and J 5 bases short, with 11 bases between. The DNA of the CDR3 is TGCGCCAGCAGCCAAGATGCAGGAACCGATCAGCCCCAGCATTTT. Amino acid sequence: CASSQDAGTDQPQHF.

This chain uses TRBV15 with TRBJ2-7; TRBD2 might be the D (6 bases). Trimming pared 3 bases from V and 3 bases from J, leaving 12 bases between. The CDR3 sequence is 14 residues long. The germline gives CDR1 LNHNV, CDR2 YYDKDF (reference sequence). CDR3 nucleotides: TGTGCCACCAGCAGCCCGGGGGAAATCTACGAGCAGTACTTC. Amino acid sequence: CATSSPGEIYEQYF. Full variable domain (remainder filled in from reference TRBV15 and TRBJ2-7): DAMVIQNPRYQVTQFGKPVTLSCSQTLNHNVMYWYQQKSSQAPKLLFHYYDKDFNNEADTPDNFQSRRPNTSFCFLDIRSPGLGDTAMYLCATSSPGEIYEQYFGPGTRLTVT.

This chain links TRBV7-8 with TRBJ2-5, with 14 bases fitting TRBD2. Germline V CDR1 and CDR2: SGHVS, FQNEAQ. Trimming cost V 4 bases and J 2 bases; bases outside gene matches: 3. This CDR3 spans 16 amino acids. This CDR3 reads CASSSGLAGVQETQYF. In nucleotides, the CDR3 is TGTGCCAGCAGCTCGGGACTAGCGGGGGTGCAAGAGACCCAGTACTTC.

The chain joins TRBV15 to TRBJ2-3, with no clear D. V lost 1 base to trimming and J lost 1 base, with 9 bases between them. The length of the CDR3 is 15 residues. The germline V gene encodes CDR1 LNHNV and CDR2 YYDKDF (reference sequence). The CDR3 DNA reads TGTGCCACCAGCAGAGGGGGTGGGGGCACAGATACGCAGTATTTT. The encoded protein is CATSRGGGGTDTQYF.

The J gene is TRBJ1-5, the V gene TRBV5-4; D remains ambiguous. V lost 0 bases to trimming and J lost 5 bases, with 6 bases between them. CDR1 is SGHNT and CDR2 is YYREEE in the germline V gene (reference sequence). CDR3 length: 13 amino acids. As DNA, the CDR3 is TGTGCCAGCAGCTTGGGGGCCGATCAGCCCCAGCATTTT. Amino acid sequence: CASSLGADQPQHF. Supplemented by reference TRBV5-4 and TRBJ1-5, the full variable domain reads ETGVTQSPTHLIKTRGQQVTLRCSSQSGHNTVSWYQQALGQGPQFIFQYYREEENGRGNFPPRFSGLQFPNYSSELNVNALELDDSALYLCASSLGADQPQHFGDGTRLSIL.

V usage is TRBV4-1 and J usage is TRBJ2-5; 12 bases match TRBD2. Germline CDR1 reads MGHRA; CDR2 reads YSYEKL. This CDR3 is 15 amino acids long. Germline trimming cut 2 bases from V and 4 bases from J; bases unmatched to any gene: 2. CDR3 sequence reads: CASSQQLAGGETQYF. DNA for the CDR3: TGCGCCAGCAGCCAACAACTAGCGGGGGGAGAGACCCAGTACTTC.

The table lists this clone with a few counts. The chain recombines TRBV14 with TRBJ1-1, with D unclear. V was clipped by 2 bases and J by 6 bases, with 10 bases between them. This CDR3 contains 13 residues. Germline CDR1 is SGHDN and CDR2 is FVKESK. The CDR3: CASSQPMGAEAFF. The CDR3 coding sequence is TGTGCCAGCAGCCAACCTATGGGCGCTGAAGCTTTCTTT.

The V call is TRBV3-1 (or the pseudogene TRBV3-2), the J call TRBJ2-3, with 9 bases lining up with TRBD1. From germline, CDR1 is LGHDT and CDR2 YNNKEL (reference sequence). V trimming: 2 bases; J trimming: 12 bases; junction bases outside the gene matches: 3. CDR3 length: 12 residues. CDR3 region: CASSQRDREQYF. The CDR3 DNA is TGTGCCAGCAGCCAAAGGGACAGGGAACAGTATTTT.

The V and J genes are TRBV10-3 and TRBJ2-1, with 8 bases that match TRBD2. Germline CDR1 reads ENHRY; CDR2 reads SYGVKD. The CDR3 sequence is 16 residues long. J lost 9 bases, V lost 4 bases, and 14 bases had no gene match. CDR3 amino acids: CAISVGKEGLASEQFF. DNA for the CDR3: TGTGCCATCAGTGTTGGGAAAGAAGGACTAGCCAGTGAGCAGTTCTTC.

The chain has TRBV5-6 and TRBJ1-1; TRBD1 matches at 10 bases. Germline V gives CDR1 SGHDT, CDR2 YYEEEE. With V trimmed by 3 bases and J by 10 bases, 6 bases remained unmatched. The CDR3 consists of 13 residues. The CDR3 DNA reads TGTGCCAGCAGCTCCCGGGACAGGGGCCTAGCTTTCTTT. Translation gives CASSSRDRGLAFF.

V is TRBV14 and J is TRBJ1-2; tentatively, D is TRBD1 (6 bases). Germline V gene lookup returns CDR1 SGHDN and CDR2 FVKESK. The CDR3 covers 14 residues. V was trimmed by 4 bases and J by 7 bases, leaving 16 bases between them. CDR3 residues: CASSLLQGHRGYTF. The DNA for the CDR3 is TGTGCCAGCAGCCTTTTACAGGGCCACCGTGGCTACACCTTC.

The rearrangement joins TRBV29-1 to TRBJ2-5; D perhaps matches TRBD2 (6 bases). Per the germline V gene, CDR1 is SQVTM and CDR2 is ANQGSEA. Trimming stripped 5 bases from V and 10 bases from J, with 17 bases between. CDR3 length: 12 amino acids. The CDR3 DNA is TGCAGCGTTTATAGCCCGGGGGAGGACCAGTACTTC. Encoded protein: CSVYSPGEDQYF.

The chain links TRBV12-5 to TRBJ1-1; D gene uncertain. This CDR3 has 13 residues. Deletions cut 6 bases from V and 1 base from J, with 9 bases between. In germline, CDR1 is LGHNT, CDR2 FRNRAP. The CDR3 here is CASGLRENTEAFF. CDR3 in DNA: TGTGCTAGTGGGTTAAGGGAGAACACTGAAGCTTTCTTT.

The chain recombines TRBV2 with TRBJ2-4; no reliable D call. Trimming shortened V by 4 bases and J by 0 bases, and 7 bases separated the two germline ends. CDR3 size: 14 residues. Germline V gives CDR1 SNHLY, CDR2 FYNNEI. The CDR3 loop is CASSGFEAKNIQYF. DNA of the CDR3: TGTGCCAGCAGTGGATTTGAAGCCAAAAACATTCAGTACTTC.